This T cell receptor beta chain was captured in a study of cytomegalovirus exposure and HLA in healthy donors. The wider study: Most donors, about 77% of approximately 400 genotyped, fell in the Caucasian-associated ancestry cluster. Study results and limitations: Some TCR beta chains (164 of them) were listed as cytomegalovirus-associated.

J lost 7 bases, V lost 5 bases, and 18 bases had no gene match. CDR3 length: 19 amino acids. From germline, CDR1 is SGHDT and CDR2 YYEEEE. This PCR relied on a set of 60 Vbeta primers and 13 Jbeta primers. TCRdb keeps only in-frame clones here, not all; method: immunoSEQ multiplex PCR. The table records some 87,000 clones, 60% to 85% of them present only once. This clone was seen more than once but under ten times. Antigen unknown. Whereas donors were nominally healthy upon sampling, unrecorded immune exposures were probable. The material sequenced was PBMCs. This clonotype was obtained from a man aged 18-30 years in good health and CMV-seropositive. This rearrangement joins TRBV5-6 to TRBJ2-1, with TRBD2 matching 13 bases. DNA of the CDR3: TGTGCCAGCAGGCCATTAGGACTAGCGGGAGCCCAGCACTCGAATGAGCAGTTCTTC. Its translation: CASRPLGLAGAQHSNEQFF.